This TCR beta chain comes out of a study of CD8+ T cells in alopecia areata. Overall study results and limits: There were also resident alphabeta T cells of normal skin sequenced in scalp samples. Clarity of TCR sharing across patients fell short of that in mice, possibly HLA-related.

As to this clone: What it binds is unknown.

Investigators isolated RNA and reverse transcribed it into cDNA to act as the sequencing template. Assay: immunoSEQ multiplex PCR; the TCRdb copy retains only in-frame clones and omits some. The table records 200,000 to 250,000 clones, 45% to 70% of them present only once. The CDR3 covers 16 residues. Germline assignment: CDR1 MGHDK and CDR2 SYGVNS. Trimming at V came to 1 base and at J to 4 bases, leaving 9 bases not matched to a gene. This TCR was sampled from a human donor in good health. The rearrangement joins TRBV25-1 to TRBJ2-5, with 7 bases lining up with TRBD1. The specimen was CD8+ T cells sorted from blood. CDR3 amino acids: CASSELEGAGRETQYF. The CDR3, as DNA: TGTGCCAGCAGTGAATTAGAGGGGGCGGGTCGAGAGACCCAGTACTTC. Complete variable domain (other parts from reference TRBV25-1 and TRBJ2-5): EADIYQTPRYLVIGTGKKITLECSQTMGHDKMYWYQQDPGMELHLIHYSYGVNSTEKGDLSSESTVSRIRTEHFPLTLESARPSHTSQYLCASSELEGAGRETQYFGPGTRLLVL.